This TCR beta chain was recorded in a study of blood T cell repertoires in COVID-19. Study information: Sites in the United States, Italy and Spain provided acute and convalescent COVID-19 samples. Sample material is recorded as cDNA or gDNA derived from T cells, B-cell-depleted T cells, or PBMCs.

Source study methods: By means of reference gene primer amplification, nucleated cell counts were estimated. Using immunoSEQ multiplex PCR, the repertoire was profiled, and TCRdb retains in-frame clones only, with some absent. That table gives V, J and clone size, and the DNA gave D and trimming. The repertoire holds more than 95,000 clones, with about 82% as singletons. The V gene's germline CDR1 is SGHRS and CDR2 YFSETQ. With 4 bases clipped from V and 8 bases from J, the junction kept 8 bases outside the gene matches. The CDR3 is 15 residues long. This clone is a singleton in its sample. The receptor's source is a human donor in a cohort sampled during active COVID-19. The chain is built from TRBV5-1 and TRBJ1-5; 11 bases are shared with TRBD1. Input material: peripheral blood. CDR3 sequence reads: CASSRGQGATEPQHF. The CDR3 DNA reads as TGCGCCAGCAGCCGTGGACAGGGGGCAACGGAGCCCCAGCATTTT.